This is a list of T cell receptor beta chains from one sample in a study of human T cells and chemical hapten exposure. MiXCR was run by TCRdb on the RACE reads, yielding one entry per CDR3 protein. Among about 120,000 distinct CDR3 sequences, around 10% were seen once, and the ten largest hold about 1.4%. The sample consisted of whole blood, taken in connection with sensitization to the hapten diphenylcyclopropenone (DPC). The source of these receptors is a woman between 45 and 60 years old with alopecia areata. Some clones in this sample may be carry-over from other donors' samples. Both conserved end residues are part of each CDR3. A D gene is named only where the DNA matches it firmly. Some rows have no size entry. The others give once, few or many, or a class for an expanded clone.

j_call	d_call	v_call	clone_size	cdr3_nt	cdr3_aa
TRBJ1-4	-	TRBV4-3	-	TGCGCCAGCAGCCAGGAACCGGGTGGAGGAGAAAAACTGTTTTTT	CASSQEPGGGEKLFF
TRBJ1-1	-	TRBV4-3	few	TGCGCCAGCAGCCAAGATCGGGGTCCGATGAACACTGAAGCTTTCTTT	CASSQDRGPMNTEAFF
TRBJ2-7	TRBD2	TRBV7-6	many	TGTGCCAGCAGCTCGTCGAGCGGGAGTCACGAGCAGTACTTC	CASSSSSGSHEQYF
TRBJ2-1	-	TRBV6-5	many	TGTGCCAGCAGTTACCTGCTCCGAGGACAAGGGGGCAATGAGCAGTTCTTC	CASSYLLRGQGGNEQFF
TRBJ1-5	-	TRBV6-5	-	TGTGCCAGCAGCCCAAGTCGAGGCGTCAATCAGCCCCAGCATTTT	CASSPSRGVNQPQHF
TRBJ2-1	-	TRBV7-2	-	TGTGCCAGCAGCTTATTCGTTAACAATGAGCAGTTCTTC	CASSLFVNNEQFF
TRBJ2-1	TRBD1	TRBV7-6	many	TGTGCCAGCAGCTTATATGGACAGGGCTTCCAGGACCTGCATGAGCAGTTCTTC	CASSLYGQGFQDLHEQFF
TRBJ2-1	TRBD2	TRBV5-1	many	TGCGCCAGCAGCTCCTGGACTAGCGGGAGGAATGAGCAGTTCTTC	CASSSWTSGRNEQFF
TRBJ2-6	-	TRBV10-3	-	TGTGCCACCAAGAAGGGGGGTGTCTCTGGGGCCAACGTCCTGACTTTC	CATKKGGVSGANVLTF
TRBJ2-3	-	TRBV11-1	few	TGTGCCAGCAGCTCGAAGGGGAAGAAAGATACGCAGTATTTT	CASSSKGKKDTQYF
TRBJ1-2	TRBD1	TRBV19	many	TGTGCCAGTAGAACTCCCGGACAGGGGAGGATTGGGACATATGGCTACACCTTC	CASRTPGQGRIGTYGYTF
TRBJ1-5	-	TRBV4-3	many	TGCGCCAGCAGCCAAAACACCCTAGGTCAGCCCCAGCATTTT	CASSQNTLGQPQHF
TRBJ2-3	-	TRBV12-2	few	TGTGCAAGTCGCCTCCCGGGACTAGCGGTCACTAGCACAGATACGCAGTATTTT	CASRLPGLAVTSTDTQYF
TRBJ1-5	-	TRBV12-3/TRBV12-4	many	TGTGCCAGCAGTTTAAGGGCAGATCAGCCCCAGCATTTT	CASSLRADQPQHF
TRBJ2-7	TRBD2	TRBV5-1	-	TGCGCCAGCAGCTCATCACCGACTAGCGGGGGCTACGAGCAGTACTTC	CASSSSPTSGGYEQYF
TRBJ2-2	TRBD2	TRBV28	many	TGTGCCAGCACCTCGGCGGGGGGGCTGACCGGGGAGCTGTTTTTT	CASTSAGGLTGELFF